The clone carrying this TCR beta chain was observed once. The germline V gene encodes CDR1 WSHSY and CDR2 SAAADI. V was shortened by 0 bases and J by 2 bases, with 10 bases between the two germline ends. This CDR3 is built from 15 residues. Under the authors' procedure: How many nucleated cells were present was estimated from reference gene primer amplification. Profiled with immunoSEQ multiplex PCR; TCRdb holds only in-frame clones, not every one. That table supplies the V and J calls and clone size; D and trimming were determined from the DNA. The sample has 100,000 to 150,000 clones, approximately 81% seen once. This sample was taken from a study of blood T cell repertoires in COVID-19. Looking at the study overall: There were acute and convalescent COVID-19 samples, and they came from the United States, Italy and Spain. Sources were T cells, B-cell-depleted T cells, or PBMCs; the material itself was cDNA or gDNA.

The receptor comes from a man aged 55 to 70 with acute or convalescent COVID-19. Sequencing was done on a sample of peripheral blood. V usage is TRBV10-2 and J usage is TRBJ2-5; no definite D call. The CDR3 nucleotides read TGCGCCAGCAGTGAGTCGGCCAACCTTCAAGAGACCCAGTACTTC. It specifies CASSESANLQETQYF.